A single sample gave rise to the 24 T cell receptor beta chains below, sequenced in a study of T-cell memory formation after mild COVID-19. TCRdb processed the 5' RACE reads anew with MiXCR; each CDR3 protein has one entry. Here the sample spans 470,000 or so distinct CDR3 sequences, about 18% being singletons. Sequencing input: PBMCs or a T cell subset sorted from them (not recorded which). These receptors were collected from an adult woman who had mild COVID-19 (a few samples of this study predate the infection). Cell type and time point are not known.

The chain joins TRBV5-1 to TRBJ1-6; no definite D call. This CDR3 region has 16 residues. Trimming shortened V by 0 bases and J by 7 bases, and 14 bases separated the two germline ends. Germline CDR1 is SGHRS and CDR2 is YFSETQ. The CDR3 protein is CASSLGTSRGNSPLHF. The CDR3 region has the DNA TGCGCCAGCAGCTTGGGGACCTCGCGTGGAAATTCACCCCTCCACTTT. Using reference TRBV5-1 and TRBJ1-6 for the parts outside the CDR3, the full variable domain is KAGVTQTPRYLIKTRGQQVTLSCSPISGHRSVSWYQQTPGQGLQFLFEYFSETQRNKGNFPGRFSGRQFSNSRSEMNVSTLELGDSALYLCASSLGTSRGNSPLHFGNGTRLTVT.

J is TRBJ2-4 and V is TRBV29-1; D is perhaps TRBD2 (6 bases). Trimming stripped 3 bases from V and 9 bases from J, with 30 bases between. Germline loops: CDR1 SQVTM, CDR2 ANQGSEA. The CDR3 has 18 amino acids. CDR3: CSVEGKSTGTGGFGIQYF. CDR3 DNA: TGCAGCGTTGAGGGCAAGTCGACCGGGACTGGGGGTTTTGGCATTCAGTACTTC.

This clonotype was detected a few times. The V call is TRBV3-1, the J call TRBJ2-5, with 9 bases identical to TRBD2. Germline CDR1 and CDR2: LGHDT and YNNKEL (reference sequence). The CDR3 covers 15 residues. V lost 1 base to trimming and J lost 4 bases; unmatched junction nucleotides: 4. CDR3 nucleotides: TGTGCCAGCAGCCAAGTAGCGGGGGTAGGAGAGACCCAGTACTTC. As protein: CASSQVAGVGETQYF.

This clonotype showed up just a few times. The V gene is TRBV1, the J gene TRBJ2-7; the D call of TRBD1 is as the table states it, not checked on the DNA. TRBV1 is reported as a pseudogene. The CDR3 covers 15 residues. The CDR3 reads CTSSQDSQGAGEQYF. The CDR3 bases are TGCACCAGCAGCCAAGACTCACAGGGGGCGGGTGAGCAGTACTTC.

The chain employs TRBV6-2 or TRBV6-3 and TRBJ2-5; D may match TRBD1 or TRBD2 (5 bases each). Germline CDR1 reads MNHEY; CDR2 reads SVGEGT. CDR3 length: 17 amino acids. V was shortened by 0 bases and J by 0 bases, with 14 bases between the two germline ends. This chain's CDR3 is CASSYSEDGGDQETQYF. The CDR3 bases are TGTGCCAGCAGTTACTCGGAGGATGGGGGAGACCAAGAGACCCAGTACTTC.

This clonotype was detected a few times. V is TRBV5-4 and J is TRBJ2-3, with D possibly called TRBD1 or TRBD2 (5 bases each). Trimming pared 4 bases from V and 5 bases from J, leaving 17 bases between. Germline CDR1 reads SGHNT; CDR2 reads YYREEE (reference sequence). The CDR3 is 15 residues long. CDR3 sequence: CASSADFSGIDTQYF. The CDR3 region has the DNA TGTGCCAGCAGCGCGGACTTCTCAGGGATAGATACGCAGTATTTT.

Remarks on this clonotype: One end of the junction is discordant with germline, which a read error may explain. The CDR3 coding sequence is TGCGCCAGCAGCTTGCAGGGGAGTAATTCACCCATCCACTTT. Its translation: CASSLQGSNSPIHF. This sequence joins TRBV5-1 and TRBJ1-6; tentative D call: TRBD1 (6 bases). Germline CDR1 and CDR2: SGHRS and YFSETQ. The CDR3 covers 14 residues.

This clonotype was counted between two and nine times. The rearrangement joins TRBV2 to TRBJ2-4, with D perhaps assigned TRBD1 or TRBD2 (5 bases each). V lost 6 bases and J 7 bases, leaving 10 bases between the germline ends. The germline V gene has CDR1 SNHLY and CDR2 FYNNEI. This CDR3 has 12 residues. CDR3 sequence: CASRLWGNIQYF. CDR3 bases: TGTGCCAGCAGGTTGTGGGGGAACATTCAGTACTTC.

This clonotype has a handful of counts. This chain uses TRBV20-1 with TRBJ1-6; TRBD1 is a possible D gene (6 bases). Per the germline V gene, CDR1 is DFQATT and CDR2 is SNEGSKA (reference sequence). CDR3 size: 13 residues. Trimming left V 6 bases short and J 8 bases short, with 14 bases between. The CDR3 spells CSALRGGHSPLHF. As DNA, the CDR3 is TGCAGTGCCCTACGGGGGGGGCATTCACCCCTCCACTTT.

The sample holds a few counts of this clonotype. The rearrangement joins TRBV7-6 to TRBJ1-1; no clear D. Trimming pared 1 base from V and 1 base from J, leaving 7 bases between. The CDR3 loop spans 14 amino acids. From germline, CDR1 is SGHVS and CDR2 FNYEAQ. The DNA of the CDR3 is TGTGCCAGCAGCTTAGTAAACAGGAACACTGAAGCTTTCTTT. It specifies CASSLVNRNTEAFF.

This sequence joins TRBV6-2 or TRBV6-3 and TRBJ2-7; D call uncertain. CDR3 length: 15 amino acids. The V end was cut by 5 bases, the J end by 0 bases, with 14 bases between. Germline loops: CDR1 MNHEY, CDR2 SVGEGT. CDR3 nucleotides: TGTGCCAGCAGTACGACCAACCGACCCTCCTACGAGCAGTACTTC. Protein sequence: CASSTTNRPSYEQYF.

This clonotype has more than one count but fewer than ten. This chain uses TRBV9 with TRBJ1-2; tentative D call: TRBD1 (5 bases). CDR1 and CDR2 from the germline V gene are SGDLS and YYNGEE. The ends were cut back, 4 bases at V and 4 bases at J, with 20 bases in the middle. This CDR3 comprises 16 residues. The chain's CDR3 is CASSSQWDLPIYGYTF. The CDR3 nucleotides read TGTGCCAGCAGCTCACAATGGGACTTACCTATCTATGGCTACACCTTC.

The table lists this clonotype with a count of one. One end of the junction varies from germline; a read error may be responsible. The chain combines TRBV7-3 with TRBJ2-1, with TRBD2 matching 7 bases. Germline V gene sequence: CDR1 SGHTA, CDR2 FQGTGA. CDR3 length: 17 amino acids. This CDR3 is CASSLDSGGSRHNEQLF. The CDR3 DNA reads as TGTGCCAGCAGCTTGGATTCGGGCGGGAGTAGGCACAATGAGCAGTTATTC.

There are a few counts of this clonotype. This chain joins TRBV12-3 or TRBV12-4 and TRBJ2-2, with TRBD2 matching over 7 bases. The V gene end was trimmed by 1 base and the J gene end by 2 bases; junction bases not matched to a gene: 1. This CDR3 region has 15 residues. CDR3 loop: CASSLGGGNTGELFF. The CDR3 region has the DNA TGTGCCAGCAGTTTAGGGGGGGGTAACACCGGGGAGCTGTTTTTT.

This clonotype turned up a few times. The chain joins TRBV24-1 to TRBJ2-4; D might be TRBD1 (6 bases). V was shortened by 1 base and J by 6 bases, with 12 bases between the two germline ends. The V gene's germline CDR1 is KGHDR and CDR2 SFDVKD. This CDR3 has 15 amino acids. CDR3 DNA sequence: TGTGCCACCAGTGATTTACAGGGCGGCGGAAACATTCAGTACTTC. This encodes CATSDLQGGGNIQYF.

The chain is built from TRBV5-1 and TRBJ2-1; TRBD1 agrees at 8 bases. Germline trimming cut 6 bases from V and 1 base from J; bases unmatched to any gene: 6. This CDR3 region has 15 residues. Germline V gene sequence: CDR1 SGHRS, CDR2 YFSETQ. The CDR3 reads CASNYRGESYNEQFF. As DNA, the CDR3 is TGCGCCAGCAATTACAGGGGGGAATCCTACAATGAGCAGTTCTTC. Full variable domain (missing parts from reference TRBV5-1 and TRBJ2-1): KAGVTQTPRYLIKTRGQQVTLSCSPISGHRSVSWYQQTPGQGLQFLFEYFSETQRNKGNFPGRFSGRQFSNSRSEMNVSTLELGDSALYLCASNYRGESYNEQFFGPGTRLTVL.

The chain links TRBV5-5 to TRBJ2-5; 12 bases line up with TRBD2. CDR3 length: 18 amino acids. J lost 2 bases, V lost 4 bases, and 12 bases had no gene match. Germline V CDR1 and CDR2: SGHKS, YYEKEE (reference sequence). The DNA for the CDR3 is TGTGCCAGCAGCGGCCTGAACCTAGCGGGGGGGCAGCAAGAGACCCAGTACTTC. The encoded protein is CASSGLNLAGGQQETQYF.

The gene calls are TRBV4-2 and TRBJ2-7; 10 bases are shared with TRBD2. This CDR3 comprises 15 residues. With V trimmed by 4 bases and J by 6 bases, 9 bases remained unmatched. Germline V lookup: CDR1 LGHNA, CDR2 YNFKEQ. CDR3 amino acids: CASSPGTSGTREQYF. For the CDR3, the DNA is TGTGCCAGCAGCCCTGGCACTAGCGGGACTCGCGAGCAGTACTTC.

Many counts were recorded for this clonotype. The V gene is TRBV19, the J gene TRBJ1-1, with D tentatively TRBD1 (5 bases). The germline CDR1 and CDR2 sequences are LNHDA and SQIVND (reference sequence). CDR3 length: 13 amino acids. The V end was cut by 4 bases, the J end by 6 bases, with 12 bases between. DNA for the CDR3: TGTGCCAGTAGTACCTGGGGGGGATCTGAAGCTTTCTTT. This encodes CASSTWGGSEAFF.

As for this clonotype: Germline is not matched at one junction end, which may reflect a read error. This chain's CDR3 is CARSLVAGRAKNIQYF. As DNA, the CDR3 is TGTGCCAGAAGCTTAGTGGCGGGGAGAGCCAAAAACATTCAGTACTTC. The chain carries TRBV11-2 and TRBJ2-4; TRBD2 is a possible D gene (6 bases). CDR1 SGHAT and CDR2 FQNNGV come from the germline V gene. The CDR3 covers 16 residues. Drawing the rest from reference TRBV11-2 and TRBJ2-4, the complete variable domain is EAGVAQSPRYKIIEKRQSVAFWCNPISGHATLYWYQQILGQGPKLLIQFQNNGVVDDSQLPKDRFSAERLKGVDSTLKIQPAKLEDSAVYLCARSLVAGRAKNIQYFGAGTRLSVL.

The chain links TRBV30 to TRBJ2-5; TRBD2 aligns across 7 bases. V lost 3 bases and J lost 4; bases outside the gene matches: 5. CDR1 and CDR2 (germline): GTSNPN, SVGIG (reference sequence). CDR3 length equals 13 residues. CDR3 amino acids: CAWRPGGRETQYF. In DNA form, the CDR3 reads TGTGCCTGGAGGCCGGGGGGAAGAGAGACCCAGTACTTC.

The CDR3 loop is CSVEDVVMPGGLPYNEQFF. CDR3 nucleotide sequence: TGCAGCGTTGAAGATGTGGTAATGCCAGGGGGCCTCCCCTACAATGAGCAGTTCTTC. The chain uses TRBV29-1 and TRBJ2-1, with 8 bases fitting TRBD1. The germline V gene encodes CDR1 SQVTM and CDR2 ANQGSEA. This CDR3 is built from 19 residues. The trim removed 0 bases at V and 2 bases at J, leaving 15 bases unmatched.

In its sample, this clonotype was seen many times. The chain carries TRBV30 and TRBJ2-1; the match to TRBD2 covers 10 bases. V lost 7 bases and J lost 6; bases outside the gene matches: 3. CDR3 size: 12 residues. Germline CDR1 is GTSNPN and CDR2 is SVGIG (reference sequence). CDR3 sequence (DNA): TGTGCCTCGCGGACTAGCGGCAATGAGCAGTTCTTC. Encoded protein: CASRTSGNEQFF.

The chain is built from TRBV29-1 and TRBJ2-5, with D tentatively TRBD1 or TRBD2 (5 bases each). This CDR3 comprises 14 residues. Germline V CDR1 and CDR2: SQVTM, ANQGSEA. V was trimmed by 0 bases and J by 3 bases, leaving 11 bases between them. The CDR3 reads CSVEDLGGEETQYF. The CDR3 DNA reads TGCAGCGTTGAAGATCTTGGGGGAGAAGAGACCCAGTACTTC.